This T cell receptor (beta chain) is drawn from a study of early T cells in non-severe SARS-CoV-2 infection. CDR3 length equals 13 residues. The V segment lost 8 bases and the J segment 3 bases; nucleotides outside the gene matches: 6. Per germline, CDR1 KGHSH and CDR2 LQKENI. TCRdb reprocessed the 5' RACE reads with MiXCR, giving one entry per CDR3 protein. The sample includes about 33,000 distinct CDR3 sequences, approximately 6.9% seen only once; the top ten take about 4%. This clonotype was seen repeatedly, ten times or more. The clonotype was recovered from an adult who was a healthcare worker with PCR-confirmed SARS-CoV-2 infection or an uninfected control (not recorded which). The V gene is TRBV18, the J gene TRBJ1-2; 7 bases agree with TRBD1. Sequenced material: whole blood. The CDR3 spells CASEGADDYGYTF. The CDR3 DNA is TGTGCCAGCGAGGGGGCCGATGACTATGGCTACACCTTC.